The 20 T cell receptor beta chains listed next were all sequenced from one sample in a study of long-term antiretroviral therapy in people with HIV. With survey level as its setting, the immunoSEQ assay was v3.0. Clones were read by immunoSEQ multiplex PCR, and TCRdb kept only the in-frame ones, dropping some. Among 15,000 or so clones listed, roughly nine tenths were seen once. This sample comprised unsorted PBMCs, obtained 0.6 years after starting antiretroviral therapy. These receptors originate from a woman in her thirties or forties with HIV.

J is TRBJ2-1 and V is TRBV10-3; 12 bases line up with TRBD2. Germline V gene data show CDR1 as ENHRY and CDR2 as SYGVKD. The J segment lost 7 bases and the V segment lost 6 bases, leaving 7 bases of the junction unmatched. The CDR3 is 15 amino acids. The CDR3 here is CAISTGTSGLNEQFF. The CDR3, as DNA: TGTGCCATCAGCACCGGGACTAGCGGGCTGAATGAGCAGTTCTTC.

This clone has more than one count but fewer than ten. This chain links TRBV10-2 with TRBJ1-2; TRBD1 is a possible D gene (5 bases). Germline CDR1 WSHSY, CDR2 SAAADI. V lost 3 bases to trimming and J lost 4 bases, with 24 bases between them. CDR3 length: 18 residues. In DNA, the CDR3 is TGCGCCAGCAGTGATCTAATTACCATGGCGGGGGAGGTCTATGGCTACACCTTC. Translating gives CASSDLITMAGEVYGYTF.

The chain links TRBV18 to TRBJ2-3; perhaps TRBD2 as D (6 bases). The CDR3 is 14 residues long. With 4 bases removed from V and 1 base from J, the gap between germline ends came to 9 bases. Germline V gene sequence: CDR1 KGHSH, CDR2 LQKENI. The CDR3: CASSLRDRTDTQYF. The DNA of the CDR3 is TGTGCCAGCTCACTGCGGGACCGCACAGATACGCAGTATTTT.

This clone came up a few times. The V call is TRBV2, the J call TRBJ1-2, with 7 bases identical to TRBD1. CDR1 SNHLY and CDR2 FYNNEI come from the germline V gene. V was clipped by 2 bases and J by 4 bases; unmatched bases: 7. This CDR3 comprises 15 residues. In nucleotides, the CDR3 is TGTGCCAGCAGTGAATTCCCAGGGGGAGGCTATGGCTACACCTTC. Encoded protein: CASSEFPGGGYGYTF.

The chain recombines TRBV5-4 with TRBJ1-2; D might be TRBD1 (6 bases). V lost 2 bases to trimming and J lost 6 bases, with 8 bases between them. This CDR3 contains 12 residues. The germline V gene encodes CDR1 SGHNT and CDR2 YYREEE (reference sequence). Here the CDR3 DNA reads TGTGCCAGCAGCTTCAACAGGGATGGCTACACCTTC. Translating gives CASSFNRDGYTF.

This rearrangement joins TRBV7-9 to TRBJ1-5; D uncertain. V dropped 4 bases and J dropped 5 bases, with 9 bases sitting between them. This CDR3 comprises 13 residues. Germline loops: CDR1 SEHNR, CDR2 FQNEAQ (reference sequence). The DNA for the CDR3 is TGTGCCAGCAGCTATGGGCTCGATCAGCCCCAGCATTTT. It yields the protein CASSYGLDQPQHF.

The chain recombines TRBV4-1 with TRBJ1-2, with D uncertain. Germline lookup yields CDR1 MGHRA and CDR2 YSYEKL. The CDR3 consists of 16 residues. Trimming stripped 0 bases from V and 0 bases from J, with 11 bases between. DNA of the CDR3: TGCGCCAGCAGCCAAGATATTTGGAGGCCTAACTATGGCTACACCTTC. This encodes CASSQDIWRPNYGYTF.

With respect to this clone: The sample has other DNA sequences that encode this CDR3 too. The V call is TRBV5-1, the J call TRBJ1-1; D ambiguous. Germline V CDR1 and CDR2: SGHRS, YFSETQ. CDR3 length: 14 amino acids. The ends were cut back, 1 base at V and 3 bases at J, with 10 bases in the middle. The CDR3 loop reads CASSLQDLDTEAFF. In DNA, the CDR3 is TGCGCCAGCAGCTTGCAGGACCTAGACACTGAAGCTTTCTTT. The full variable domain, completed using reference TRBV5-1 and TRBJ1-1, is KAGVTQTPRYLIKTRGQQVTLSCSPISGHRSVSWYQQTPGQGLQFLFEYFSETQRNKGNFPGRFSGRQFSNSRSEMNVSTLELGDSALYLCASSLQDLDTEAFFGQGTRLTVV.

The V and J genes are TRBV5-1 and TRBJ1-1; D is ambiguous. Trimming shortened V by 1 base and J by 6 bases, and 10 bases separated the two germline ends. CDR3 length equals 13 residues. Germline values: CDR1 SGHRS, CDR2 YFSETQ. This CDR3 is CASSLSGPPEAFF. The CDR3 DNA reads as TGCGCCAGCAGCTTGTCTGGGCCACCTGAAGCTTTCTTT.

The chain joins TRBV2 to TRBJ1-1, with D unclear. CDR3 length: 13 amino acids. Germline V gene lookup returns CDR1 SNHLY and CDR2 FYNNEI. V was clipped by 8 bases and J by 5 bases, with 15 bases between them. CDR3 protein: CASDGAARTEAFF. CDR3 nucleotide sequence: TGTGCCAGCGATGGCGCGGCGAGGACTGAAGCTTTCTTT.

J is TRBJ1-2 and V is TRBV27, with TRBD1 matching over 12 bases. Per the germline V gene, CDR1 is MNHEY and CDR2 is SMNVEV (reference sequence). There are 17 residues in the CDR3. With V trimmed by 5 bases and J by 4 bases, 11 bases remained unmatched. CDR3: CASSDGTGGGLSYGYTF. CDR3 nucleotides: TGTGCCAGCAGTGACGGGACAGGGGGCGGCCTCAGCTATGGCTACACCTTC.

The V and J genes are TRBV27 and TRBJ2-3, with 8 bases identical to TRBD1. This CDR3 has 17 residues. V was clipped by 5 bases and J by 6 bases; unmatched bases: 16. Germline-derived CDR1 and CDR2 are MNHEY and SMNVEV (reference sequence). The CDR3 sequence: CASSVRGVGRGRDTQYF. For the CDR3, the DNA is TGTGCCAGCAGTGTCCGCGGTGTTGGCAGGGGGCGTGATACGCAGTATTTT.

The chain links TRBV6-6 to TRBJ2-1; D uncertain. V was clipped by 6 bases and J by 5 bases, with 14 bases between them. This CDR3 contains 14 residues. Germline V gives CDR1 MNHNY, CDR2 SVGAGI (reference sequence). The CDR3 spells CASSLPDEDNEQFF. CDR3 nucleotides: TGTGCCAGCAGCTTACCGGACGAGGACAATGAGCAGTTCTTC.

The chain links TRBV27 to TRBJ1-4; possible D gene TRBD1, 6 bases. CDR3 size: 16 residues. Trimming shortened V by 5 bases and J by 0 bases, and 13 bases separated the two germline ends. CDR1 MNHEY and CDR2 SMNVEV come from the germline V gene (reference sequence). The CDR3 sequence is CASSPTGTATNEKLFF. The CDR3 nucleotides read TGTGCCAGCAGTCCAACAGGGACCGCAACTAATGAAAAACTGTTTTTT. Supplemented by reference TRBV27 and TRBJ1-4, the full variable domain reads EAQVTQNPRYLITVTGKKLTVTCSQNMNHEYMSWYRQDPGLGLRQIYYSMNVEVTDKGDVPEGYKVSRKEKRNFPLILESPSPNQTSLYFCASSPTGTATNEKLFFGSGTQLSVL.

The chain has TRBV28 and TRBJ2-4; 7 bases are shared with TRBD2. The CDR3 sequence is 15 residues long. The germline V gene has CDR1 MDHEN and CDR2 SYDVKM. V shed 2 bases, J shed 7 bases, and the junction held 8 bases outside the gene matches. The CDR3 bases are TGTGCCAGCAGTTTAGTTGGCGTGGGGGGGAACATTCAGTACTTC. Translation: CASSLVGVGGNIQYF.

The chain links TRBV19 to TRBJ2-7, with D maybe TRBD1 (6 bases). The CDR3 length is 15 residues. V was pared by 1 base and J by 1 base, with 11 bases between. CDR1 and CDR2 (germline): LNHDA, SQIVND (reference sequence). The CDR3 region is CASSIAGTPSYEQYF. In nucleotides, the CDR3 is TGTGCCAGTAGTATAGCGGGGACACCGTCCTACGAGCAGTACTTC.

The chain recombines TRBV29-1 with TRBJ2-5; 12 bases are a match to TRBD1. The end of the DNA aligns better with TRBJ2-7, so the J call may be wrong. CDR3 length: 17 residues. Per the germline V gene, CDR1 is SQVTM and CDR2 is ANQGSEA. For the CDR3, the DNA is TGCAGCGTTGGGGGCTTCTGGGGACAGGGGGCCCCCTACGAGCAGTACTTC. This encodes CSVGGFWGQGAPYEQYF.

This chain uses TRBV5-1 with TRBJ2-1, with D hard to call. The length of the CDR3 is 14 residues. Germline CDR1 reads SGHRS; CDR2 reads YFSETQ. Trimming shortened V by 0 bases and J by 5 bases, and 9 bases separated the two germline ends. CDR3 bases: TGCGCCAGCAGCTTGGCCGGACCTAACAATGAGCAGTTCTTC. This encodes CASSLAGPNNEQFF.

The J gene is TRBJ2-7, the V gene TRBV6-5, with D possibly being TRBD2 (5 bases). V dropped 6 bases and J dropped 1 base, with 13 bases sitting between them. CDR3 length: 14 residues. In germline, CDR1 is MNHEY, CDR2 SVGAGI. The CDR3, as DNA: TGTGCCAGCAGCCCCGGACTGCCTTCCTACGAGCAGTACTTC. This codes for CASSPGLPSYEQYF.

The gene calls are TRBV7-2 and TRBJ2-4; D perhaps matches TRBD2 (5 bases). The CDR3 is 17 amino acids. V shed 0 bases and J shed 0 bases, with 12 bases lying between them. Germline CDR1 reads SGHTA; CDR2 reads FQGNSA. CDR3 loop: CASSLARTGLAKNIQYF. The CDR3 DNA reads as TGTGCCAGCAGCTTAGCGCGGACTGGGCTAGCCAAAAACATTCAGTACTTC.